Here is one TCR beta chain with its context. Membership in each cohort depended on participant-reported clinical history. The data originate from a study of blood T cell repertoires in COVID-19. Whole-study context: From T cells, B-cell-depleted T cells, or PBMCs came the material, which was cDNA or gDNA.

Some clones are missing from TCRdb's copy, which holds only in-frame ones; the method was immunoSEQ multiplex PCR. This table has about 220,000 clones, over 65% appearing once. Specimen: PBMCs or T cells enriched from blood (not recorded which). This clonotype was obtained from a woman aged 60 to 75 who had recovered from COVID-19.

This CDR3 reads CASSFQGYDTGELFF. Written as DNA, the CDR3 is TGTGCCAGCAGTTTCCAGGGTTACGACACCGGGGAGCTGTTTTTT. The chain joins TRBV5-8 to TRBJ2-2; D possibly corresponds to TRBD1 (5 bases). This CDR3 has 15 amino acids. In germline, CDR1 is SGHTS, CDR2 YDEGEE. Trimming removed 5 bases from V and 3 bases from J, with 14 bases in between. Filled out from reference TRBV5-8 and TRBJ2-2, the complete variable domain reads EAGVTQSPTHLIKTRGQQATLRCSPISGHTSVYWYQQALGLGLQFLLWYDEGEERNRGNFPPRFSGRQFPNYSSELNVNALELEDSALYLCASSFQGYDTGELFFGEGSRLTVL.